This TCR beta chain was identified during a study of shared clonotypes between healthy human individuals. About the study: CD8 memory received one plate per donor, CD8 naive two, CD4 memory three and CD4 naive three.

Unmatched junction bases numbered 5, after V lost 1 base and J lost 10 bases. Germline CDR1 reads SGHTA; CDR2 reads FQGNSA. This CDR3 is 13 amino acids long. Splitting the CD4+ cells yielded a CD45RA+ naive subset and a CD45RA-negative memory subset. Each subset's genomic DNA was shared equally among a number of immunoSEQ plates. Sorted-subset replicate PCR reactions contained 150 to 200 ng DNA, corresponding to about 30,000 T cell genomes. Data came from immunoSEQ multiplex PCR; TCRdb stores just in-frame clones and leaves some out. The sample carries over a million clones, 95% to 97% recorded once. This sequence originates from a man aged 25 to 40 in good health. This rearrangement joins TRBV7-2 to TRBJ2-3; 7 positions match TRBD2. Input material: naive CD4+ T cells sorted from blood. Subset described: CD45RA+ positively selected. In nucleotides, the CDR3 is TGTGCCAGCAGCTTAGGGCGCGGGAGTCCGCAGTATTTT. This codes for CASSLGRGSPQYF.